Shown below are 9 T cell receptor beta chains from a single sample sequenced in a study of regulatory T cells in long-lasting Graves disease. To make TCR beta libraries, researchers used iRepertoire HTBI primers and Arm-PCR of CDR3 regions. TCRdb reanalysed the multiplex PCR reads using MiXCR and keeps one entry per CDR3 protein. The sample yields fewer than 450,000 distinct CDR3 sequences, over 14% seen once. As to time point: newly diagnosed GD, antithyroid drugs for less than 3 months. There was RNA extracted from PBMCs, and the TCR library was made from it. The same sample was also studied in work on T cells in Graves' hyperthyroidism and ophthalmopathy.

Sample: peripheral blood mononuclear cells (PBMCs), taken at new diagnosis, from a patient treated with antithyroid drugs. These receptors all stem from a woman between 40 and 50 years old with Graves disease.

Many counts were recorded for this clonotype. Here the CDR3 DNA reads TGTGCCAGCACCCGACCAGGAAATGAAAAACTGTTTTTT. Protein: CASTRPGNEKLFF. The chain carries TRBV2 and TRBJ1-4; D ambiguous. With 7 bases removed from V and 5 bases from J, the gap between germline ends came to 11 bases. Germline V CDR1 and CDR2: SNHLY, FYNNEI. This CDR3 is 13 amino acids long.

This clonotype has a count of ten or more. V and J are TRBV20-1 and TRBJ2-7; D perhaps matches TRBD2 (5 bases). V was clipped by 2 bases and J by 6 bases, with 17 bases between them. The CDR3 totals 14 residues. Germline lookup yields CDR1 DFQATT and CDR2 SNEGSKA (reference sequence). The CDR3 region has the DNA TGCAGTGCTAGATCACTAGTGGGAGTTGGCGAGCAGTACTTC. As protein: CSARSLVGVGEQYF.

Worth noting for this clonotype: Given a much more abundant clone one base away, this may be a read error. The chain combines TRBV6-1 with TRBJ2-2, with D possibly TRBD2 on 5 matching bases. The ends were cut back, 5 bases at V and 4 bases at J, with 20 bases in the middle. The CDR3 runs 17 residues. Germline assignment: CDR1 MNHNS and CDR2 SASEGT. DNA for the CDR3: TGTGCCAGCAGTAACGAGTCGGGGAAAATAGGCACCGGGGAGCTGTTTTTT. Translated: CASSNESGKIGTGELFF.

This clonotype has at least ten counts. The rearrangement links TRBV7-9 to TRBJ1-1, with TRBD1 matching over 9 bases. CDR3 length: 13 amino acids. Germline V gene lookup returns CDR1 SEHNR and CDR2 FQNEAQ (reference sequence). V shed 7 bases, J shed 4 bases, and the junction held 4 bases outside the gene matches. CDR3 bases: TGTGCCAGCACCCGACAGGGGGTCACTGAAGCTTTCTTT. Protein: CASTRQGVTEAFF.

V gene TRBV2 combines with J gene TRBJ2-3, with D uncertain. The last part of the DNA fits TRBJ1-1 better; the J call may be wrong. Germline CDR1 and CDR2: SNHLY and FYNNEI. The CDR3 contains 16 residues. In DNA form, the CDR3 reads TGTGCCAGCAGTCGAACGCGCGGCCTACACAACACTGAAGCTTTCTTT. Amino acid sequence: CASSRTRGLHNTEAFF.

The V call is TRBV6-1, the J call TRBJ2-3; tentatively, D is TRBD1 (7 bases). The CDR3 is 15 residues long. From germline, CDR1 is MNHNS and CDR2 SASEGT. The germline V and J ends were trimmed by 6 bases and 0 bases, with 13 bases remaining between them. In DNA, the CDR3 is TGTGCCAGCAGCGGGGGACAGACTAGCACAGATACGCAGTATTTT. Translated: CASSGGQTSTDTQYF.

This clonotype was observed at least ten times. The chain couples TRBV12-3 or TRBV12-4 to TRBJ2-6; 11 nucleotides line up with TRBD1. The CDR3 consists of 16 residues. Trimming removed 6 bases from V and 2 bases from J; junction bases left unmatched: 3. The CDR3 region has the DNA TGTGCCAGCAGCGGGACAGGGGGAGCTGGGGCCAACGTCCTGACTTTC. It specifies CASSGTGGAGANVLTF.

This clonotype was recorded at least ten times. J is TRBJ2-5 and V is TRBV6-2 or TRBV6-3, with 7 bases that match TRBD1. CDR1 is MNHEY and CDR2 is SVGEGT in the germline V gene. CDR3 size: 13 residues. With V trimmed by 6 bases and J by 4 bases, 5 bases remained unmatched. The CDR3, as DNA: TGTGCCAGCAGATATAGGGGGCGAGAGACCCAGTACTTC. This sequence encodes CASRYRGRETQYF.

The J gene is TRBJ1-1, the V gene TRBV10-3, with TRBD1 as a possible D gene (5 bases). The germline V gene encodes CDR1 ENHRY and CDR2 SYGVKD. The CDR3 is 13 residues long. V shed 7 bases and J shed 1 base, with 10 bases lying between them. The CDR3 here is CAITQGQNTEAFF. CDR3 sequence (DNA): TGTGCCATCACCCAAGGACAGAACACTGAAGCTTTCTTT.